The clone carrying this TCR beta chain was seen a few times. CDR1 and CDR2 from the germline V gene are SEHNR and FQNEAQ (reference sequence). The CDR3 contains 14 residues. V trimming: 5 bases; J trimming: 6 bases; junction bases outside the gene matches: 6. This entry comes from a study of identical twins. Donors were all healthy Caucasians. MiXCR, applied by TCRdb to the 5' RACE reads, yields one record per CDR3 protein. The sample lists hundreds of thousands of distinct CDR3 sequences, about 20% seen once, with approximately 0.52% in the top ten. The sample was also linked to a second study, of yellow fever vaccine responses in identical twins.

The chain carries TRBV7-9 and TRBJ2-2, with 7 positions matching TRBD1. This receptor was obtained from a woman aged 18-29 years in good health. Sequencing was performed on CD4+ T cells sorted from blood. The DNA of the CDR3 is TGTGCCAGCAGCGTCGACAGGGTGCCCGGGGAGCTGTTTTTT. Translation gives CASSVDRVPGELFF.